This T cell receptor beta chain originates from a study of blood T cell repertoires in COVID-19. CDR3 size: 13 residues. Per the germline V gene, CDR1 is SGHTA and CDR2 is FQGTGA. Trimming took 4 bases from V and 7 from J; bases not matched to a gene: 3. Per the study methods: The authors estimated nucleated cell counts from reference gene primer amplification. The table came from immunoSEQ multiplex PCR; TCRdb's copy has only in-frame clones and leaves some out. The D gene and trimming were derived from the DNA, and the V and J assignments and clone size from that table. The table shows 250,000 or so clones, with around nine tenths occurring only once.

The origin of this receptor is a woman aged 35 to 49 who had recovered from COVID-19. The chain links TRBV7-3 to TRBJ1-1, with 10 bases identical to TRBD1. What was sequenced was peripheral blood. CDR3 amino acids: CASSWDRGGEAFF. CDR3 DNA: TGTGCCAGCAGCTGGGACAGGGGCGGTGAAGCTTTCTTT.